Presented here are 2 T cell receptor beta chains from one specimen sequenced in a study of OX40 agonist ivuxolimab in advanced cancers. Profiling relied on immunoSEQ multiplex PCR, and the TCRdb table lists in-frame clones only, not all of them. This sample has about 85,000 clones, with about 80% found just once. The sequencing here drew on CD4+ or CD8+ T cells sorted from blood, taken in a trial of the OX40 agonist ivuxolimab. These TCRs come from an adult with an advanced solid tumor such as melanoma, head and neck, liver or kidney cancer.

The V gene is TRBV27, the J gene TRBJ2-7, with D perhaps being TRBD1 or TRBD2 (5 bases each). CDR3 size: 13 residues. CDR1 and CDR2 from the germline V gene are MNHEY and SMNVEV (reference sequence). Trimming removed 8 bases at V and 4 bases at J, with 15 bases between. The CDR3 nucleotides read TGTGCCAGCTCTCCGGGACGGCCTTACGAGCAGTACGTC. Protein: CASSPGRPYEQYV.

V gene TRBV7-9 combines with J gene TRBJ1-5; 8 bases agree with TRBD1. V lost 8 bases, J lost 8 bases, and 11 bases stayed unmatched. Germline values: CDR1 SEHNR, CDR2 FQNEAQ (reference sequence). This CDR3 comprises 14 residues. CDR3 protein: CASGRQGAREPQHF. CDR3 bases: TGTGCCAGCGGCCGTCAGGGGGCGAGGGAGCCCCAGCATTTT.